These T cell receptor beta chains were read from a single sample in a study of blood T cell repertoires in COVID-19. Only in-frame clones appear in the TCRdb table, and some are missing; sequencing was by immunoSEQ multiplex PCR. The sample has under 200,000 clones, approximately 87% seen once. The sample consisted of peripheral blood. The receptors come from a man between 18 and 29 years old with active or convalescent COVID-19. Both conserved end residues are part of each CDR3. The order of the fields is D gene, clone size, V gene, J gene, CDR3 protein, CDR3 DNA. D genes are given only for firm matches. A clone size is listed for some rows: how often the clone was seen (once, few, many), or a class if it is expanded.

>NA|NA|TRBV19|TRBJ2-5
CASKPEGYSDQYF
TGTGCCAGTAAGCCGGAGGGGTACTCCGACCAGTACTTC
>NA|few|TRBV12-3/TRBV12-4|TRBJ2-5
CASSPQGLETQYF
TGTGCCAGCAGTCCGCAGGGCCTGGAGACCCAGTACTTC
>TRBD1|NA|TRBV12-3/TRBV12-4|TRBJ1-2
CASSRPGGGYTF
TGTGCCAGCAGCCGACCAGGGGGGGGCTACACCTTC
>NA|NA|TRBV30|TRBJ1-4
CAWRLQGATEKLFF
TGTGCCTGGAGGCTTCAGGGCGCGACTGAAAAACTGTTTTTT
>NA|NA|TRBV6-5|TRBJ1-1
CASSRAGLNTEAFF
TGTGCCAGCAGTAGAGCAGGGTTGAACACTGAAGCTTTCTTT
>TRBD1|NA|TRBV24-1|TRBJ1-3
CATSDAGGSGNTIYF
TGTGCCACCAGTGATGCAGGGGGCTCTGGAAACACCATATATTTT
>TRBD1|NA|TRBV4-2|TRBJ1-1
CASSPGTGEAFF
TGTGCCAGCAGCCCCGGGACAGGGGAAGCTTTCTTT
>NA|NA|TRBV9|TRBJ2-7
CASSVTRGGEQYF
TGTGCCAGCAGCGTCACAAGAGGGGGTGAGCAGTACTTC
>TRBD1|NA|TRBV24-1|TRBJ1-1
CATSDPRQGETEAFF
TGTGCCACCAGTGATCCGCGACAGGGAGAAACTGAAGCTTTCTTT
>TRBD1|NA|TRBV10-1|TRBJ1-2
CASGRTGYGYTF
TGCGCCAGCGGGAGGACAGGGTATGGCTACACCTTC
>TRBD1|NA|TRBV5-1|TRBJ1-2
CASSQEGARSGYTF
TGCGCCAGCAGCCAGGAGGGGGCTAGGAGTGGCTACACCTTC
>NA|NA|TRBV29-1|TRBJ1-3
CSVEDFGSSGNTIYF
TGCAGCGTTGAAGATTTTGGCAGCTCTGGAAACACCATATATTTT
>NA|NA|TRBV6-5|TRBJ1-4
CATVFPGEGDEKLFF
TGTGCCACCGTATTTCCCGGGGAGGGAGATGAAAAACTGTTTTTT
>TRBD1|NA|TRBV24-1|TRBJ2-7
CATSDPYGTGEREQYF
TGTGCCACCAGTGACCCCTACGGGACAGGGGAGCGCGAGCAGTACTTC
>NA|NA|TRBV7-2|TRBJ2-1
CASRIPQLSEQFF
TGTGCCAGCAGAATCCCCCAACTGAGTGAGCAGTTCTTC
>TRBD2|NA|TRBV5-1|TRBJ2-2
CASSLAPTSGTYTGELFF
TGCGCCAGCAGCTTGGCACCGACTAGCGGGACATACACCGGGGAGCTGTTTTTT
>TRBD2|once|TRBV11-3|TRBJ2-1
CASSLVSAGAYNEQFF
TGTGCCAGCAGCTTAGTATCGGCGGGGGCCTACAATGAGCAGTTCTTC
>TRBD2|NA|TRBV14|TRBJ2-1
CASSQALAGSEQFF
TGTGCCAGCAGCCAAGCGCTAGCGGGGAGTGAGCAGTTCTTC
>TRBD1|NA|TRBV10-2|TRBJ1-2
CASSESGTGIGYTF
TGCGCCAGCAGTGAGTCTGGGACAGGGATTGGCTACACCTTC
>TRBD2|NA|TRBV7-3|TRBJ2-1
CASSLTRLAGYNEQFF
TGTGCCAGCAGCTTAACCCGACTAGCGGGGTACAATGAGCAGTTCTTC
>NA|NA|TRBV7-2|TRBJ2-1
CASSVSPSGEVVNEQFF
TGTGCCAGCAGCGTAAGCCCCTCGGGGGAGGTCGTCAATGAGCAGTTCTTC
>NA|few|TRBV7-9|TRBJ2-7
CASSLVTGAIYEQYF
TGTGCCAGCAGCTTAGTAACGGGAGCGATTTACGAGCAGTACTTC
>TRBD1|NA|TRBV10-3|TRBJ2-3
CAISDRTGSLTDTQYF
TGTGCCATCAGTGACCGGACAGGGTCCCTCACAGATACGCAGTATTTT
>NA|NA|TRBV18|TRBJ1-2
CASSLSGQNKGNYGYTF
TGTGCCAGCTCACTATCTGGACAGAATAAAGGAAACTATGGCTACACCTTC
>NA|NA|TRBV7-9|TRBJ1-1
CASSPNLRLEAFF
TGTGCCAGCAGCCCAAATTTGAGGCTAGAAGCTTTCTTT
>TRBD2|NA|TRBV7-2|TRBJ2-5
CASSLGTKSGGAGETQYF
TGTGCCAGCAGCTTAGGGACGAAGAGCGGGGGGGCCGGGGAGACCCAGTACTTC
>TRBD1|once|TRBV19|TRBJ1-5
CASTLDRGNQPQHF
TGTGCCAGTACCCTCGACAGGGGCAATCAGCCCCAGCATTTT
>NA|NA|TRBV30|TRBJ1-2
CAWGRDSISPSYTF
TGTGCCTGGGGACGAGACAGTATCTCCCCTAGCTACACCTTC
>NA|NA|TRBV27|TRBJ1-5
CASRPVNVDQPQHF
TGTGCCAGCAGACCGGTTAATGTTGATCAGCCCCAGCATTTT
>TRBD2|NA|TRBV7-6|TRBJ2-5
CASSLVLATSGLGTQYF
TGTGCCAGCAGCTTAGTCCTCGCGACTAGCGGATTGGGGACCCAGTACTTC
>NA|NA|TRBV7-9|TRBJ1-2
CASSWGPGYTF
TGTGCCAGCAGCTGGGGGCCTGGCTACACCTTC
>TRBD2|NA|TRBV5-1|TRBJ2-1
CASSLNSGGASYNEQFF
TGCGCCAGCAGCTTGAATAGCGGGGGGGCCTCCTACAATGAGCAGTTCTTC
>NA|few|TRBV5-6|TRBJ1-2
CASSLTVNYGYTF
TGTGCCAGCAGCTTGACAGTTAACTATGGCTACACCTTC
>NA|NA|TRBV7-9|TRBJ1-2
CASSLGGGGGYTF
TGTGCCAGCAGCTTGGGTGGAGGAGGCGGCTACACCTTC
>TRBD1|NA|TRBV6-5|TRBJ1-1
CASRATGETEAFF
TGTGCCAGCAGGGCTACAGGGGAAACTGAAGCTTTCTTT
>NA|NA|TRBV27|TRBJ1-2
CASSFTITGRYGYTF
TGTGCCAGCAGTTTCACCATAACTGGGAGGTATGGCTACACCTTC
>TRBD1|NA|TRBV6-2/TRBV6-3|TRBJ1-4
CASSWRQGVLRSEKELFF
TGTGCCAGCAGTTGGAGACAGGGGGTCCTTCGGAGTGAAAAGGAACTGTTTTTT
>TRBD1|NA|TRBV5-1|TRBJ2-7
CASSLGQGIYEQYF
TGCGCCAGCAGCTTGGGACAGGGGATCTACGAGCAGTACTTC
>NA|NA|TRBV2|TRBJ2-3
CASSLQGSPTDTQYF
TGTGCCAGCAGCCTACAGGGTTCCCCCACAGATACGCAGTATTTT
>TRBD1|NA|TRBV6-4|TRBJ2-2
CASSDSTGDQGGELFF
TGTGCCAGCAGTGACTCTACAGGGGACCAGGGCGGGGAGCTGTTTTTT
>NA|NA|TRBV14|TRBJ1-2
CASSHGAGAYGYTF
TGTGCCAGCAGCCACGGGGCAGGGGCCTATGGCTACACCTTC
>TRBD1|NA|TRBV2|TRBJ1-4
CASLGQGANEKLFF
TGTGCCAGTCTGGGACAGGGTGCTAATGAAAAACTGTTTTTT
>NA|NA|TRBV5-1|TRBJ1-1
CASSFDTENTEAFF
TGCGCCAGCAGTTTTGACACAGAGAACACTGAAGCTTTCTTT
>NA|NA|TRBV2|TRBJ1-1
CASRQDDAEAFF
TGTGCCAGCAGACAGGACGATGCTGAAGCTTTCTTT
>NA|NA|TRBV19|TRBJ1-1
CASSRDINTEAFF
TGTGCCAGTTCCCGGGACATTAACACTGAAGCTTTCTTT
>TRBD2|NA|TRBV19|TRBJ2-5
CASSYRDRAGAGGKTQYF
TGTGCCAGTAGTTATCGCGACAGGGCAGGAGCGGGAGGAAAGACCCAGTACTTC
>NA|NA|TRBV13|TRBJ1-1
CASSFGHDTEAFF
TGTGCCAGCAGCTTCGGACATGACACTGAAGCTTTCTTT